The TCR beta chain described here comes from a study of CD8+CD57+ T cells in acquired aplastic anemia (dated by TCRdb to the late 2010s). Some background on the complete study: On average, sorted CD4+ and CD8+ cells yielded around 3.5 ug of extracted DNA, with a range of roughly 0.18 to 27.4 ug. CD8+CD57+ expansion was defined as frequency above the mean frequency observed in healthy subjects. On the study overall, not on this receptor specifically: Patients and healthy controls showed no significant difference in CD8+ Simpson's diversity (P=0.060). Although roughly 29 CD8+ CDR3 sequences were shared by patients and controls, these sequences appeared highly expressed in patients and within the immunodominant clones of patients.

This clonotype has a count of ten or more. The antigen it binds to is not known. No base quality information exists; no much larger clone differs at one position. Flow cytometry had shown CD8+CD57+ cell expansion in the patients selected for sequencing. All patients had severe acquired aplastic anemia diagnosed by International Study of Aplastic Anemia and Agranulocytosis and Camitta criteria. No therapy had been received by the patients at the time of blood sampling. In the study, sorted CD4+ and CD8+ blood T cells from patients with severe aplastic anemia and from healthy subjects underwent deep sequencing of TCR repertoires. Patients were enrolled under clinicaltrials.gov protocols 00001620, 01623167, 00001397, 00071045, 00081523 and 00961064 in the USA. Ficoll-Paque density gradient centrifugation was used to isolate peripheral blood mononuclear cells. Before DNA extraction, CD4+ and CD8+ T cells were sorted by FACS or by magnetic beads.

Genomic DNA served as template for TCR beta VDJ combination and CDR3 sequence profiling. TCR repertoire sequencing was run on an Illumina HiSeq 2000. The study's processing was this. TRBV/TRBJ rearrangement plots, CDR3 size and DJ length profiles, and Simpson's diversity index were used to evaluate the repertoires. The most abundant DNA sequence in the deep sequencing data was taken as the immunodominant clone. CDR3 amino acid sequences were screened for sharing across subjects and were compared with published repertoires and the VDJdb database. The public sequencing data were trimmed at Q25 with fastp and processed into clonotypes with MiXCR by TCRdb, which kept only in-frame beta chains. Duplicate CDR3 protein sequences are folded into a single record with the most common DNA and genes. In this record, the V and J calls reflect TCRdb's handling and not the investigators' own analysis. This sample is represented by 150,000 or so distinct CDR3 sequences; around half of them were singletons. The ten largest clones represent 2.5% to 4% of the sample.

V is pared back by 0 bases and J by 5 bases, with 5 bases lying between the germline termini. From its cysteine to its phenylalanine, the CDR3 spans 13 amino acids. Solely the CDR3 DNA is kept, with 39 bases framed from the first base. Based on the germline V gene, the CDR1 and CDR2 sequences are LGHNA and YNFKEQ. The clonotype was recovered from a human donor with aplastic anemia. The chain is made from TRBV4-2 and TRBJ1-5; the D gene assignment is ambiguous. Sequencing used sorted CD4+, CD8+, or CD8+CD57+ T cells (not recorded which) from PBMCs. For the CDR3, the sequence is CASSQEGYQPQHF. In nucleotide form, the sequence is TGTGCCAGCAGCCAAGAAGGGTATCAGCCCCAGCATTTT.